Below are 15 T cell receptor beta chains sequenced from a single sample in a study of PD-L1 blockade in urothelial cancer. Repertoires were generated with immunoSEQ multiplex PCR, while TCRdb's copy carries only in-frame clones and drops some. The data show some 25,000 clones, about four fifths seen once. The input for sequencing was PBMCs, taken around atezolizumab (anti-PD-L1) treatment. Receptor source: a man between 65 and 85 years old with urothelial cancer.

The CDR3 spells CASSLLGATSSGNTIYF. As DNA, the CDR3 is TGTGCCAGCAGCTTGTTGGGGGCCACTTCCTCTGGAAACACCATATATTTT. The chain is built from TRBV5-6 and TRBJ1-3, with TRBD1 as a possible D gene (6 bases). Trimming took off 1 base at V and 0 bases at J, with 14 bases between the two ends. CDR1 and CDR2 from the germline V gene are SGHDT and YYEEEE. This CDR3 has 17 residues. Full variable domain (missing parts from reference TRBV5-6 and TRBJ1-3): DAGVTQSPTHLIKTRGQQVTLRCSPKSGHDTVSWYQQALGQGPQFIFQYYEEEERQRGNFPDRFSGHQFPNYSSELNVNALLLGDSALYLCASSLLGATSSGNTIYFGEGSWLTVV.

The rearrangement joins TRBV5-1 to TRBJ2-2; 7 bases align to TRBD1. The CDR3 spans 15 residues. V gave up 4 bases and J gave up 4 bases; unmatched junction bases: 7. CDR1 and CDR2 from the germline V gene are SGHRS and YFSETQ. The CDR3 bases are TGCGCCAGCAGCCTCCGGGACAGCCTCACCGGGGAGCTGTTTTTT. Its translation is CASSLRDSLTGELFF.

This clone was seen only once. The chain employs TRBV18 and TRBJ2-3, with 8 bases lining up with TRBD1. Germline V gene sequence: CDR1 KGHSH, CDR2 LQKENI. This CDR3 is built from 13 residues. The J segment lost 3 bases and the V segment lost 6 bases, leaving 2 bases of the junction unmatched. The CDR3, as DNA: TGTGCCAGCTCCTGGGACAGGACAGATACGCAGTATTTT. It yields the protein CASSWDRTDTQYF.

The chain employs TRBV18 and TRBJ2-1, with D tentatively TRBD1 (5 bases). The CDR3 runs to 13 residues. V gave up 1 base and J gave up 7 bases, with 8 bases separating them. Germline V lookup: CDR1 KGHSH, CDR2 LQKENI. The CDR3 loop is CASSPQGPNEQFF. As DNA, the CDR3 is TGTGCCAGCTCACCACAGGGGCCGAATGAGCAGTTCTTC.

This rearrangement joins TRBV27 to TRBJ2-5; TRBD2 matches 9 bases. The V and J ends lost 1 base and 5 bases, in that order; junction bases with no gene match: 2. Germline V gene data show CDR1 as MNHEY and CDR2 as SMNVEV (reference sequence). CDR3 length: 14 amino acids. The CDR3 DNA follows: TGTGCCAGCAGTTTATTTAGCGGGAGCGAGACCCAGTACTTC. Translating gives CASSLFSGSETQYF.

This chain connects TRBV5-1 to TRBJ2-7; maybe TRBD2 (6 bases). Germline loops: CDR1 SGHRS, CDR2 YFSETQ. V lost 3 bases and J lost 0, with 16 bases in between. This CDR3 is 16 amino acids long. In DNA form, the CDR3 reads TGCGCCAGCAGCTCCTCCCCCCGGGGGAGCTCCTACGAGCAGTACTTC. Residues: CASSSSPRGSSYEQYF. Variable domain in full (rest from reference TRBV5-1 and TRBJ2-7): KAGVTQTPRYLIKTRGQQVTLSCSPISGHRSVSWYQQTPGQGLQFLFEYFSETQRNKGNFPGRFSGRQFSNSRSEMNVSTLELGDSALYLCASSSSPRGSSYEQYFGPGTRLTVT.

The chain is built from TRBV5-6 and TRBJ2-5, with TRBD1 matching 9 bases. This CDR3 is 17 amino acids long. Germline CDR1 SGHDT, CDR2 YYEEEE. J was trimmed by 5 bases and V by 5 bases; bases with no gene match: 16. CDR3: CASSYPLTGGLGETQYF. DNA for the CDR3: TGTGCCAGCAGTTATCCTCTAACAGGGGGCTTAGGGGAGACCCAGTACTTC.

The genes are TRBV19 and TRBJ2-3; no definite D call. The germline CDR1 and CDR2 sequences are LNHDA and SQIVND (reference sequence). Trimming took off 3 bases at V and 0 bases at J, with 10 bases between the two ends. The CDR3 is 15 amino acids. The CDR3 DNA sequence: TGTGCCAGTAGTATTTGGTCTACTAGCACAGATACGCAGTATTTT. This translates into CASSIWSTSTDTQYF. Full variable domain (outside the CDR3, taken from reference TRBV19 and TRBJ2-3): DGGITQSPKYLFRKEGQNVTLSCEQNLNHDAMYWYRQDPGQGLRLIYYSQIVNDFQKGDIAEGYSVSREKKESFPLTVTSAQKNPTAFYLCASSIWSTSTDTQYFGPGTRLTVL.

The rearrangement links TRBV5-1 to TRBJ2-7, with 7 bases fitting TRBD2. CDR1 is SGHRS and CDR2 is YFSETQ in the germline V gene. The CDR3 has 14 amino acids. V shed 4 bases and J 3 bases; nucleotides not matched to a gene: 7. The CDR3 nucleotides are TGCGCCAGCAGCCCGGGACTACTTTTCTACGAGCAGTACTTC. It yields the protein CASSPGLLFYEQYF.

This clone has just one count. A read error may account for a junction end that differs from germline. The chain uses TRBV7-6 and TRBJ2-7; 9 bases align to TRBD2. The CDR3 spans 14 residues. CDR1 SGHVS and CDR2 FNYEAQ come from the germline V gene. In DNA, the CDR3 is TGTGCCAGCAGCCTAGCTAGCGGGAACTACGAGCAGTACTTC. Translating gives CASSLASGNYEQYF.

The rearrangement links TRBV2 to TRBJ2-7; a possible D gene is TRBD2 (5 bases). The CDR3 spans 15 residues. V gave up 5 bases and J gave up 4 bases, with 18 bases separating them. From germline, CDR1 is SNHLY and CDR2 FYNNEI. The CDR3 spells CASSHLPGLPYEQYF. In DNA form, the CDR3 reads TGTGCCAGCAGTCACCTTCCGGGGTTACCTTACGAGCAGTACTTC.

V is TRBV10-1 and J is TRBJ2-1, with TRBD1 matching over 7 bases. CDR3 length equals 15 residues. The V and J ends lost 4 bases and 4 bases, in that order; junction bases with no gene match: 7. Germline CDR1 is WNHNN and CDR2 is SYGVQD (reference sequence). CDR3 coding DNA: TGCGCCAGCAGTGCTCCCGGGACAGCTTACAATGAGCAGTTCTTC. This codes for CASSAPGTAYNEQFF.

This chain joins TRBV7-2 and TRBJ1-4; D gene ambiguous. This CDR3 has 13 amino acids. Trimming shortened V by 5 bases and J by 8 bases, and 12 bases separated the two germline ends. The germline V gene has CDR1 SGHTA and CDR2 FQGNSA. CDR3 sequence reads: CASSLRSREKLFF. The CDR3 DNA sequence: TGTGCCAGCAGCCTACGGAGTAGGGAAAAACTGTTTTTT.

The V gene is TRBV11-2, the J gene TRBJ2-7; D is perhaps TRBD2 (5 bases). Trimming cost V 1 base and J 7 bases, with 11 bases left between them. The V gene's germline CDR1 is SGHAT and CDR2 FQNNGV. The CDR3 loop spans 13 amino acids. The CDR3 DNA follows: TGTGCCAGCAGCTTAGCGGTCGGGGATGAGCAGTACTTC. Translating it yields CASSLAVGDEQYF.

J is TRBJ2-1 and V is TRBV2; no definite D call. Germline assignment: CDR1 SNHLY and CDR2 FYNNEI. CDR3 length: 12 amino acids. The V gene lost 6 bases and the J gene lost 9 bases, with 12 bases spanning the gap. The CDR3 region is CASSPESIEQFF. The CDR3 nucleotides read TGTGCCAGCAGCCCCGAGTCTATTGAGCAGTTCTTC.